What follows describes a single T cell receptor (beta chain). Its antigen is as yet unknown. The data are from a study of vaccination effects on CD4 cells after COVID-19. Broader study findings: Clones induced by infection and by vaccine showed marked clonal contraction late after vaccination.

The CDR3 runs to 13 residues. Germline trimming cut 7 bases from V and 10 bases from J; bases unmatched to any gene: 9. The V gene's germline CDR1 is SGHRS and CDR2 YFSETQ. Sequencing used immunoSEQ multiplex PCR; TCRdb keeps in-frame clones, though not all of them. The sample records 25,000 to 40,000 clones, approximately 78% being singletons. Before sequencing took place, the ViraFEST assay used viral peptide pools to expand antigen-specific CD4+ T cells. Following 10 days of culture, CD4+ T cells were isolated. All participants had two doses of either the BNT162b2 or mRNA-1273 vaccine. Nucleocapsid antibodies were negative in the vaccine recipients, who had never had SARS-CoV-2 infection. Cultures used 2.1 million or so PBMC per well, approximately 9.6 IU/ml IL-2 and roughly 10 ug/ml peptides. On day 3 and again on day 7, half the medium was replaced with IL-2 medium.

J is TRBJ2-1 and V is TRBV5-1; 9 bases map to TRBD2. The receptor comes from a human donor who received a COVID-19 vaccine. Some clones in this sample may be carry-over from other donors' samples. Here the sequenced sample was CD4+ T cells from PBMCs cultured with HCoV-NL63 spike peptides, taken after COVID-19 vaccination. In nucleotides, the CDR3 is TGCGCCAGCTTCCTTCTTAGCGGGAGCGAGCAGTTCTTC. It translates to CASFLLSGSEQFF.